Sequencing of this T cell receptor (beta chain) was carried out in a study of siplizumab effects on memory and regulatory T cells (dated by TCRdb to the late 2010s). Background on the whole study: The study looked at the effect of siplizumab, an anti-CD2 antibody, on alloreactive T-cell subsets in allogeneic mixed lymphocyte reactions made from human PBMCs.

There are 15 amino acids in the CDR3, from cysteine to phenylalanine inclusive. This entry keeps only the CDR3 DNA: 45 bases, framed from base 1. CDR1 and CDR2 are read off the germline V gene (reference sequence) as MNHNY and SVGAGI. V loses 0 bases, J loses 1 base, and the germline ends lie 9 bases apart. Libraries were made using the immunoSEQ multiplex PCR assay. Some 100,000 TCR templates per sample were assayed by the deep sequencing platform. Genomic DNA extracted from sorted T cells was used for TCRbeta CDR3 sequencing. In the original analysis: The R programming language was used for the clonal analysis of the TCRbeta CDR3 data. Unstimulated samples were compared with post-reaction CFSE-low samples to define alloreactive CD4+ and CD8+ clones. By matching sequences to the repertoires of sorted unstimulated Treg and non-Treg cells, each alloreactive CD4+ clone was assigned a regulatory or non-regulatory origin. TCRdb limited this immuneACCESS table to in-frame rearrangements with V and J called. A share of clones is missing; checked studies link under half to unresolved V genes, and the rest is unexplained. V, J and clone size are taken as reported in that table, and D and trimming were inferred from the DNA itself. A total of 70,000 to 95,000 clones appear in this sample, over 85% of them only once. 5.5% to 7.5% of the sample goes to the ten largest clones.

TCRbeta CDR3 sequencing was performed on sorted unstimulated T cells and on proliferating T cells recovered from mixed lymphocyte reactions. Fresh whole blood from ten HLA-typed healthy donors was used as the source from which PBMCs were isolated. Here is what the overall study found, with its caveats: Roughly 80-97% of proliferating CD4+ or CD8+ clones could not be assigned a naive or memory phenotype. Because sequences below about 10^-5 frequency were poorly captured, only a minor fraction of alloreactive clones could be mapped to unstimulated subsets. Siplizumab significantly lowered the cumulative frequency of alloreactive sequences that could be traced to unstimulated CD4+ memory T cells. Whether proliferating Tregs from siplizumab cultures were suppressive was not functionally confirmed. Among mappable alloreactive CD4+ clones, the Treg-derived fraction averaged about 70% with siplizumab versus 25% to 30% in control reactions. Greater diversity appeared to be present in unstimulated naive T cells than in memory T cells, and a substantial contribution to the alloresponse seemed to be made by naive cells.

This clone appeared once. The antigen it recognizes is unknown. The record has no base qualities; no much larger clone is one base away. The receptor comes from a human donor in good health. This sequence uses TRBV6-6 and TRBJ1-2; there is no confident call for the D gene. Sequenced sample: CD8+ T cells sorted from blood. The DNA sequence follows: TGTGCCAGCAGTTACTCGTCCAGACTTAACTATGGCTACACCTTC. It codes for CASSYSSRLNYGYTF.